What follows are 32 T cell receptor beta chains derived from one specimen sequenced in a study of blood T cell repertoires in COVID-19. The data were produced by immunoSEQ multiplex PCR, yet TCRdb's version contains in-frame clones alone and is incomplete. The repertoire consists of 400,000 to 500,000 clones, with 86% occurring once and the leading ten covering approximately 1.4%. The specimen sequenced was peripheral blood. Source of these receptors: a woman aged 25 to 39 with active or convalescent COVID-19.

The chain couples TRBV30 to TRBJ1-1; a weak D match, TRBD1 (5 bases). This CDR3 is built from 12 residues. V lost 0 bases to trimming and J lost 11 bases, with 13 bases between them. Germline lookup yields CDR1 GTSNPN and CDR2 SVGIG (reference sequence). In nucleotides, the CDR3 is TGTGCCTGGAGTGTACAGGCCAATGAGGCTTTCTTT. This encodes CAWSVQANEAFF.

The count of this clone is one. The chain has TRBV10-2 and TRBJ2-2, with TRBD2 matching 8 bases. CDR3 length equals 15 residues. With V trimmed by 2 bases and J by 5 bases, 4 bases remained unmatched. Germline CDR1 reads WSHSY; CDR2 reads SAAADI. CDR3 nucleotides: TGCGCCAGCAGTGAGAGGAAGCGGGGGACCGGGGAGCTGTTTTTT. It encodes CASSERKRGTGELFF.

The chain couples TRBV5-1 to TRBJ1-1, with D possibly matching TRBD1 (6 bases). The CDR3 has 13 residues. Trimming left V 2 bases short and J 3 bases short, with 8 bases between. Looked up from germline, CDR1 is SGHRS and CDR2 is YFSETQ. The CDR3 loop reads CASSFAGDTEAFF. The CDR3, as DNA: TGCGCCAGCAGCTTCGCAGGGGACACTGAAGCTTTCTTT. The whole variable domain, filled in from reference TRBV5-1 and TRBJ1-1, reads KAGVTQTPRYLIKTRGQQVTLSCSPISGHRSVSWYQQTPGQGLQFLFEYFSETQRNKGNFPGRFSGRQFSNSRSEMNVSTLELGDSALYLCASSFAGDTEAFFGQGTRLTVV.

The chain carries TRBV28 and TRBJ2-2; D is undetermined. Germline V gene sequence: CDR1 MDHEN, CDR2 SYDVKM. V was pared by 6 bases and J by 0 bases, with 17 bases between. This CDR3 spans 17 amino acids. The CDR3 coding sequence is TGTGCCAGCAGCCCTCCCATTGGCTCCGCGAACACCGGGGAGCTGTTTTTT. This encodes CASSPPIGSANTGELFF.

This sequence joins TRBV11-2 and TRBJ2-7; TRBD2 might be the D (7 bases). The CDR3 is 16 amino acids. CDR1 and CDR2 (germline): SGHAT, FQNNGV. V was clipped by 5 bases and J by 0 bases, with 17 bases between them. This chain's CDR3 is CASSPYVGGPSYEQYF. The CDR3 region has the DNA TGTGCCAGCAGCCCGTATGTGGGGGGGCCCTCCTACGAGCAGTACTTC.

This clone showed up just once. This chain uses TRBV1 with TRBJ2-7; the tabulated D call, TRBD2, remains unverified against the DNA. TRBV1 is listed as a pseudogene. The CDR3 spans 19 residues. Here the CDR3 reads CTSSQKNKRGLAGMYEQYF. CDR3 DNA: TGCACCAGCAGCCAGAAAAACAAGAGAGGACTAGCGGGAATGTACGAGCAGTACTTC.

The rearrangement links TRBV12-1 to TRBJ2-3; the D call in the table, TRBD2, was not verified against the DNA. TRBV12-1 corresponds to a pseudogene. The CDR3 contains 18 residues. The CDR3 DNA is TGTGCCAGCACGGTTACGGGACTAGCGGGGGCACGCACAGATACGCAGTATTTT. Residues: CASTVTGLAGARTDTQYF.

This chain joins TRBV5-8 and TRBJ2-1, with 9 bases lining up with TRBD2. The CDR3 sequence is 17 residues long. V was clipped by 0 bases and J by 3 bases; unmatched bases: 7. Germline CDR1 and CDR2: SGHTS and YDEGEE. The CDR3 loop is CASSLVVASGNYNEQFF. The CDR3 nucleotides read TGTGCCAGCAGCTTGGTGGTGGCTAGCGGGAACTACAATGAGCAGTTCTTC.

The chain is built from TRBV4-1 and TRBJ2-1; D remains unclear. There are 15 residues in the CDR3. The V end was cut by 1 base, the J end by 9 bases, with 16 bases between. From germline, CDR1 is MGHRA and CDR2 YSYEKL. The CDR3 DNA sequence: TGCGCCAGCAGCCAAGGGCGACACGCCTTTGGTGAGCAGTTCTTC. It specifies CASSQGRHAFGEQFF.

This clone was seen a handful of times. The gene calls are TRBV2 and TRBJ1-1; D is undetermined. Trimming left V 4 bases short and J 5 bases short, with 11 bases between. Per the germline V gene, CDR1 is SNHLY and CDR2 is FYNNEI. This CDR3 comprises 13 residues. Here the CDR3 DNA reads TGTGCCAGCAGTGTCGGGGTTGTTACTGAAGCTTTCTTT. Its translation: CASSVGVVTEAFF. Using reference TRBV2 and TRBJ1-1 for the parts outside the CDR3, the full variable domain is EPEVTQTPSHQVTQMGQEVILRCVPISNHLYFYWYRQILGQKVEFLVSFYNNEISEKSEIFDDQFSVERPDGSNFTLKIRSTKLEDSAMYFCASSVGVVTEAFFGQGTRLTVV.

This clone turned up a few times. The chain combines TRBV4-1 with TRBJ2-2; 9 bases line up with TRBD1. Germline V gene sequence: CDR1 MGHRA, CDR2 YSYEKL. V gave up 0 bases and J gave up 3 bases; unmatched junction bases: 5. The CDR3 consists of 17 residues. CDR3 residues: CASSQEGTGWDTGELFF. CDR3 in DNA: TGCGCCAGCAGCCAAGAAGGGACAGGGTGGGACACCGGGGAGCTGTTTTTT.

The V and J genes are TRBV19 and TRBJ1-1; no reliable D call. The ends were cut back, 3 bases at V and 0 bases at J, with 8 bases in the middle. Germline CDR1 reads LNHDA; CDR2 reads SQIVND (reference sequence). The CDR3 length is 14 residues. In DNA, the CDR3 is TGTGCCAGTAGTATTACAACCATGAACACTGAAGCTTTCTTT. This sequence encodes CASSITTMNTEAFF.

Concerning this clone: Relative to the germline gene, one junction end is altered; a read error may explain this. The V and J genes are TRBV7-9 and TRBJ2-1, with 10 bases fitting TRBD2. CDR1 is SEHNR and CDR2 is FQNEAQ in the germline V gene (reference sequence). This CDR3 is 16 amino acids long. CDR3 sequence (DNA): TGTGCCAGCAGCTTAGTTTTCGGGCTAGCGGGGGTCCCCGAGCTCTTC. This gives the protein CASSLVFGLAGVPELF.

The genes are TRBV2 and TRBJ2-3, with a possible D match to TRBD1 (5 bases). V was clipped by 0 bases and J by 1 base, with 8 bases between them. This CDR3 has 15 residues. Germline lookup yields CDR1 SNHLY and CDR2 FYNNEI. CDR3 DNA: TGTGCCAGCAGTGAAGCGCTACAGGGCACAGATACGCAGTATTTT. It codes for CASSEALQGTDTQYF.

The genes are TRBV18 and TRBJ1-5; no definite D call. The V end lost 1 base, the J end lost 1 base, and 17 bases lay between the germline ends. Germline-derived CDR1 and CDR2 are KGHSH and LQKENI. There are 18 residues in the CDR3. The CDR3 region is CASSPRQVPNESNQPQHF. The CDR3, as DNA: TGTGCCAGCTCACCACGGCAGGTTCCGAACGAGAGCAATCAGCCCCAGCATTTT.

V gene TRBV5-4 combines with J gene TRBJ1-1, with TRBD1 matching 7 bases. Per germline, CDR1 SGHNT and CDR2 YYREEE (reference sequence). This CDR3 is built from 14 residues. The trim removed 6 bases at V and 1 base at J, leaving 6 bases unmatched. CDR3 coding DNA: TGTGCCAGCACCGTGGACAGGTCGAACACTGAAGCTTTCTTT. This translates into CASTVDRSNTEAFF. The variable domain in full, with the rest retrieved from reference TRBV5-4 and TRBJ1-1, is ETGVTQSPTHLIKTRGQQVTLRCSSQSGHNTVSWYQQALGQGPQFIFQYYREEENGRGNFPPRFSGLQFPNYSSELNVNALELDDSALYLCASTVDRSNTEAFFGQGTRLTVV.

The chain uses TRBV19 and TRBJ2-3, with 13 bases identical to TRBD2. Germline CDR1 and CDR2: LNHDA and SQIVND (reference sequence). Trimming took 3 bases from V and 4 from J; bases not matched to a gene: 4. CDR3 length equals 16 residues. The CDR3 bases are TGTGCCAGTAGTATGGGACTAGCGGGGAGGGCAGATACGCAGTATTTT. Translating it yields CASSMGLAGRADTQYF.

This chain joins TRBV4-1 and TRBJ2-7; TRBD2 is a possible D gene (5 bases). The germline gives CDR1 MGHRA, CDR2 YSYEKL. The CDR3 spans 14 residues. Trimming shortened V by 3 bases and J by 0 bases, and 9 bases separated the two germline ends. The CDR3 bases are TGCGCCAGCAGCCAGAGGGCCAACTCCTACGAGCAGTACTTC. It codes for CASSQRANSYEQYF.

A few counts support this clone. The CDR3 DNA sequence: TGTGCCAGTAGTGAACTCGGGACAGGGAGCGCCAATCAGCCCCAGCATTTT. It is translated as CASSELGTGSANQPQHF. This chain links TRBV19 with TRBJ1-5; 9 bases align to TRBD1. Germline values: CDR1 LNHDA, CDR2 SQIVND (reference sequence). The ends lost 5 bases at V and 3 bases at J; junction bases unmatched: 11. The CDR3 totals 17 residues.

The chain is built from TRBV7-9 and TRBJ2-5; a weak D match, TRBD2 (6 bases). Germline loops: CDR1 SEHNR, CDR2 FQNEAQ (reference sequence). The V gene lost 0 bases and the J gene lost 0 bases, with 11 bases spanning the gap. This CDR3 has 16 amino acids. CDR3 region: CASSLATWGDQETQYF. CDR3 nucleotides: TGTGCCAGCAGCTTAGCGACGTGGGGGGACCAAGAGACCCAGTACTTC. The entire variable domain, with the rest obtained from reference TRBV7-9 and TRBJ2-5, is as follows: DTGVSQNPRHKITKRGQNVTFRCDPISEHNRLYWYRQTLGQGPEFLTYFQNEAQLEKSRLLSDRFSAERPKGSFSTLEIQRTEQGDSAMYLCASSLATWGDQETQYFGPGTRLLVL.

This clone has just one count. The chain is built from TRBV11-2 and TRBJ1-5, with D unresolved. CDR1 and CDR2 (germline): SGHAT, FQNNGV. The CDR3 extends over 15 amino acids. Trimming cost V 1 base and J 0 bases, with 7 bases left between them. The CDR3 reads CASSLGLYSNQPQHF. In DNA, the CDR3 is TGTGCCAGCAGCTTAGGACTGTATAGCAATCAGCCCCAGCATTTT.

This rearrangement joins TRBV6-5 to TRBJ2-6, with a possible D match to TRBD1 (6 bases). The CDR3 is 15 amino acids. Trimming cost V 6 bases and J 2 bases, with 11 bases left between them. CDR1 and CDR2 (germline): MNHEY, SVGAGI. The CDR3 here is CASSPNRAGANVLTF. In nucleotides, the CDR3 is TGTGCCAGCAGCCCGAACAGGGCTGGGGCCAACGTCCTGACTTTC.

This chain links TRBV27 with TRBJ1-1, with 11 positions matching TRBD1. The CDR3 is made up of 16 amino acids. The V and J ends lost 6 bases and 4 bases, in that order; junction bases with no gene match: 10. Germline lookup yields CDR1 MNHEY and CDR2 SMNVEV (reference sequence). Written as DNA, the CDR3 is TGTGCCAGCAGCCCGGGGGACAGGGGGGTATTCACTGAAGCTTTCTTT. Protein product: CASSPGDRGVFTEAFF.

The table lists this clone with a count of one. The V and J genes are TRBV30 and TRBJ2-5, with 7 bases aligning to TRBD1. The CDR3 is made up of 12 amino acids. V gave up 5 bases and J gave up 5 bases; unmatched junction bases: 5. The germline V gene has CDR1 GTSNPN and CDR2 SVGIG (reference sequence). The DNA of the CDR3 is TGTGCCTGGGGGGACAGCCCGGAGACCCAGTACTTC. It encodes CAWGDSPETQYF.

This clone was counted a few times. The chain couples TRBV6-6 to TRBJ1-1, with 9 nucleotides matching TRBD1. The CDR3 is made up of 18 amino acids. V lost 5 bases, J lost 7 bases, and 20 bases stayed unmatched. Germline V gives CDR1 MNHNY, CDR2 SVGAGI (reference sequence). CDR3: CASSPPPGQGGIVGEAFF. In nucleotides, the CDR3 is TGTGCCAGCAGTCCACCGCCGGGACAGGGTGGAATTGTGGGTGAAGCTTTCTTT.

This chain joins TRBV5-4 and TRBJ2-5; a weak D match, TRBD2 (5 bases). CDR1 is SGHNT and CDR2 is YYREEE in the germline V gene (reference sequence). Trimming removed 4 bases from V and 2 bases from J, with 15 bases in between. The CDR3 totals 15 residues. CDR3 nucleotide sequence: TGTGCCAGCAGCGAGACTGGTTCGGGGCAAGAGACCCAGTACTTC. Protein product: CASSETGSGQETQYF. Full variable domain (outside the CDR3, taken from reference TRBV5-4 and TRBJ2-5): ETGVTQSPTHLIKTRGQQVTLRCSSQSGHNTVSWYQQALGQGPQFIFQYYREEENGRGNFPPRFSGLQFPNYSSELNVNALELDDSALYLCASSETGSGQETQYFGPGTRLLVL.

There are a few counts of this clone. CDR3 sequence (DNA): TGCGCCAGCAGCCAAGATACAGGGGGCTATGGCTACACCTTC. It codes for CASSQDTGGYGYTF. The chain uses TRBV4-1 and TRBJ1-2; 8 bases are a match to TRBD1. This CDR3 is 14 amino acids long. The germline V gene encodes CDR1 MGHRA and CDR2 YSYEKL. Trimming cost V 0 bases and J 4 bases; bases outside gene matches: 1.

The chain links TRBV28 to TRBJ1-1; 9 bases are a match to TRBD1. CDR1 is MDHEN and CDR2 is SYDVKM in the germline V gene. The CDR3 has 16 amino acids. V was pared by 5 bases and J by 1 base, with 8 bases of the junction left unmatched. The CDR3 DNA reads as TGTGCCAGCAGTCTCACAGGGGGCGCACAGAACACTGAAGCTTTCTTT. Residues: CASSLTGGAQNTEAFF.

This sequence joins TRBV20-1 and TRBJ2-3; tentative D call: TRBD1 (6 bases). Germline V gene lookup returns CDR1 DFQATT and CDR2 SNEGSKA (reference sequence). Trimming cost V 3 bases and J 6 bases, with 13 bases left between them. The CDR3 loop spans 13 amino acids. The CDR3 DNA is TGCAGTGCTAGTTTTTCACAGGGTGATACGCAGTATTTT. Amino acid sequence: CSASFSQGDTQYF.

The chain recombines TRBV18 with TRBJ2-7; 10 bases align to TRBD2. Per the germline V gene, CDR1 is KGHSH and CDR2 is LQKENI. The CDR3 runs 15 residues. Trimming removed 3 bases from V and 4 bases from J; junction bases left unmatched: 6. CDR3 amino acids: CASSPPGLAVYEQYF. CDR3 DNA sequence: TGTGCCAGCTCACCCCCCGGACTAGCGGTTTACGAGCAGTACTTC.

The V gene is TRBV18, the J gene TRBJ2-1; tentatively, D is TRBD2 (6 bases). Germline V gene data show CDR1 as KGHSH and CDR2 as LQKENI. Trimming pared 10 bases from V and 8 bases from J, leaving 21 bases between. There are 14 residues in the CDR3. This CDR3 reads CANSKEGDPDEQFF. CDR3 coding DNA: TGTGCCAACTCCAAGGAGGGCGACCCGGATGAGCAGTTCTTC. Using reference TRBV18 and TRBJ2-1 for the parts outside the CDR3, the full variable domain is NAGVMQNPRHLVRRRGQEARLRCSPMKGHSHVYWYRQLPEEGLKFMVYLQKENIIDESGMPKERFSAEFPKEGPSILRIQQVVRGDSAAYFCANSKEGDPDEQFFGPGTRLTVL.

The chain employs TRBV20-1 and TRBJ2-7; TRBD1 agrees at 7 bases. Germline trimming cut 3 bases from V and 1 base from J; bases unmatched to any gene: 3. Germline V CDR1 and CDR2: DFQATT, SNEGSKA (reference sequence). The CDR3 sequence is 13 residues long. This CDR3 is CSASWDSSYEQYF. The DNA of the CDR3 is TGCAGTGCTAGTTGGGACAGTTCCTACGAGCAGTACTTC.